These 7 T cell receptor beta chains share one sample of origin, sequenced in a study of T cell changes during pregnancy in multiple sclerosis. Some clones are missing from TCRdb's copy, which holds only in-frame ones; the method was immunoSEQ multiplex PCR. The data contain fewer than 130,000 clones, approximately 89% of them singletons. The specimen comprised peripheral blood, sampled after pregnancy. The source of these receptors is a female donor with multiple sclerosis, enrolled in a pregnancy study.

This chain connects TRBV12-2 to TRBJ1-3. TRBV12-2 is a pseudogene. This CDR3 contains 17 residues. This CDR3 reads CASRLAGVRGFGNTIYF. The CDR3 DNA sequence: TGTGCAAGTCGCTTAGCCGGTGTTCGGGGGTTTGGAAACACCATATATTTT.

Here the CDR3 DNA reads TGTGCCAGCAGCTTATCAGGGCGAGGCTACACCTTC. Translated: CASSLSGRGYTF. This sequence joins TRBV5-6 and TRBJ1-2; D possibly corresponds to TRBD1 (5 bases). Germline CDR1 is SGHDT and CDR2 is YYEEEE. The CDR3 loop spans 12 amino acids. V was pared by 2 bases and J by 8 bases, with 10 bases between.

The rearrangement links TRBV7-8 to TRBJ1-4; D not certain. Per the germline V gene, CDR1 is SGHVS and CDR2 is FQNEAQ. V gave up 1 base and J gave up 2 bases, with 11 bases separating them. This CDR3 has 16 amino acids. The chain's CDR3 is CASSLVVGLTNEKLFF. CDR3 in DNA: TGTGCCAGCAGCTTAGTCGTAGGACTGACTAATGAAAAACTGTTTTTT.

The CDR3 coding sequence is TGTGCCAGCAGCTTAGGATCTCCGGGACTAGCAATTGAGCAGTACTTC. It encodes CASSLGSPGLAIEQYF. The rearrangement uses TRBV11-2 and TRBJ2-7; 9 bases match TRBD2. Germline V gene sequence: CDR1 SGHAT, CDR2 FQNNGV. This CDR3 has 16 amino acids. The junction had 11 bases not matched to a gene; V was cut back by 1 base and J by 7 bases. The full variable domain, with the rest looked up from reference TRBV11-2 and TRBJ2-7, is EAGVAQSPRYKIIEKRQSVAFWCNPISGHATLYWYQQILGQGPKLLIQFQNNGVVDDSQLPKDRFSAERLKGVDSTLKIQPAKLEDSAVYLCASSLGSPGLAIEQYFGPGTRLTVT.

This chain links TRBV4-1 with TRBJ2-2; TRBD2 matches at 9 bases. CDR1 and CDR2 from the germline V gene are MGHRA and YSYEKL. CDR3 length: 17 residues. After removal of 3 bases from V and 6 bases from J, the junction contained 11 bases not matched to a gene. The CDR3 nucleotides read TGCGCCAGCAGCCAGCCTCAGCTAGCGGGAATTTCCGGGGAGCTGTTTTTT. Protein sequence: CASSQPQLAGISGELFF.

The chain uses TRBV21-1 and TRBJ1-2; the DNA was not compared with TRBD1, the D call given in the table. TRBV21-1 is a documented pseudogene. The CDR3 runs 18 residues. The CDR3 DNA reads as TGTGCCAGCAGCAAAGATGGCGTCCAGGGGGCAGGTTACTATGGCTACACCTTC. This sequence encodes CASSKDGVQGAGYYGYTF.

The CDR3 is CASSLGQGVEPQHF. The CDR3, as DNA: TGTGCCAGCAGCCTAGGACAGGGGGTCGAGCCCCAGCATTTT. V is TRBV28 and J is TRBJ1-5; 10 bases line up with TRBD1. V was clipped by 6 bases and J by 8 bases; unmatched bases: 7. The length of the CDR3 is 14 residues. Germline CDR1 and CDR2: MDHEN and SYDVKM. Full variable domain (outside the CDR3, taken from reference TRBV28 and TRBJ1-5): DVKVTQSSRYLVKRTGEKVFLECVQDMDHENMFWYRQDPGLGLRLIYFSYDVKMKEKGDIPEGYSVSREKKERFSLILESASTNQTSMYLCASSLGQGVEPQHFGDGTRLSIL.